This T cell receptor beta chain was sequenced for a study of blood T cell repertoires in COVID-19. Study as a whole: The analysed material was cDNA or gDNA that came from T cells, B-cell-depleted T cells, or PBMCs.

The assay was immunoSEQ multiplex PCR, and TCRdb's table has in-frame clones only and misses some. Of over 75,000 clones listed, around 82% were seen once; the top ten hold 0.95% to 1.5%. Germline values: CDR1 SNHLY, CDR2 FYNNEI. V trimming: 0 bases; J trimming: 4 bases; junction bases outside the gene matches: 1. The CDR3 has 15 amino acids. The rearrangement uses TRBV2 and TRBJ2-3; 10 bases match TRBD2. The clonotype originates from an elderly woman with acute or convalescent COVID-19. The sequenced sample consisted of peripheral blood. The CDR3 region is CASSEAGTSADTQYF. The CDR3 nucleotides read TGTGCCAGCAGTGAAGCCGGGACTAGCGCAGATACGCAGTATTTT.